These 32 T cell receptor beta chains originate from one sample sequenced in a study of blood T cell repertoires in COVID-19. Sequencing used immunoSEQ multiplex PCR; TCRdb keeps in-frame clones, though not all of them. The sample includes more than 110,000 clones, over 60% of them seen just once. Sequenced sample: peripheral blood. All receptors come from a man of 80 years or more with acute or convalescent COVID-19.

CDR3 region: CASSSLAGGETQYF. CDR3 bases: TGTGCCAGCAGCTCACTAGCGGGGGGGGAGACCCAGTACTTC. The rearrangement links TRBV7-2 to TRBJ2-5; 13 nucleotides match TRBD2. Germline V CDR1 and CDR2: SGHTA, FQGNSA. V lost 4 bases and J lost 5; bases outside the gene matches: 1. This CDR3 is 14 amino acids long. Together with reference TRBV7-2 and TRBJ2-5, the CDR3 gives the full variable domain: GAGVSQSPSNKVTEKGKDVELRCDPISGHTALYWYRQSLGQGLEFLIYFQGNSAPDKSGLPSDRFSAERTGGSVSTLTIQRTQQEDSAVYLCASSSLAGGETQYFGPGTRLLVL.

This clone was counted a single time. J is TRBJ2-2 and V is TRBV7-2; no definite D call. Between the trimmed V and J ends, which lost 2 bases and 2 bases, there was a span of 12 bases. The CDR3 length is 16 residues. Germline assignment: CDR1 SGHTA and CDR2 FQGNSA. In DNA form, the CDR3 reads TGTGCCAGCAGCTTAAGGCCAGGATACAACACCGGGGAGCTGTTTTTT. This encodes CASSLRPGYNTGELFF. Based on the CDR3 plus reference TRBV7-2 and TRBJ2-2, the full variable domain is GAGVSQSPSNKVTEKGKDVELRCDPISGHTALYWYRQSLGQGLEFLIYFQGNSAPDKSGLPSDRFSAERTGGSVSTLTIQRTQQEDSAVYLCASSLRPGYNTGELFFGEGSRLTVL.

A few counts support this clone. The rearrangement uses TRBV15 and TRBJ1-1; 7 nucleotides line up with TRBD1. CDR3 length equals 13 residues. Trimming cost V 3 bases and J 5 bases; bases outside gene matches: 3. Germline assignment: CDR1 LNHNV and CDR2 YYDKDF (reference sequence). The CDR3, as DNA: TGTGCCACCAGCAGGACAGGGTCGACTGAAGCTTTCTTT. The encoded protein is CATSRTGSTEAFF.

The chain recombines TRBV5-1 with TRBJ2-7; the D gene is possibly TRBD2 (6 bases). The length of the CDR3 is 14 residues. V was pared by 0 bases and J by 3 bases, with 10 bases between. CDR1 is SGHRS, CDR2 YFSETQ, per germline. The CDR3 is CASSLAGEDYEQYF. The CDR3 nucleotides read TGCGCCAGCAGCTTGGCGGGGGAGGACTACGAGCAGTACTTC.

This clone was seen repeatedly, ten times or more. The genes are TRBV4-3 and TRBJ1-1; maybe TRBD1 (5 bases). This CDR3 is 15 amino acids long. V was cut by 0 bases and J by 8 bases, with 16 bases left in between. Germline V gene lookup returns CDR1 LGHNA and CDR2 YSLEER. CDR3 protein: CASSQDYGSDKEAFF. The CDR3 DNA follows: TGCGCCAGCAGCCAAGATTATGGTTCGGACAAAGAAGCTTTCTTT.

The V gene is TRBV10-3, the J gene TRBJ1-1; D is unclear. This CDR3 is 13 amino acids long. The germline V gene encodes CDR1 ENHRY and CDR2 SYGVKD. Trimming pared 7 bases from V and 0 bases from J, leaving 9 bases between. This CDR3 reads CAIIQDMNTEAFF. CDR3 bases: TGTGCCATCATCCAGGATATGAACACTGAAGCTTTCTTT.

The chain employs TRBV7-6 and TRBJ1-2, with 9 bases lining up with TRBD1. From germline, CDR1 is SGHVS and CDR2 FNYEAQ. CDR3 length: 14 amino acids. V shed 7 bases and J 6 bases; nucleotides not matched to a gene: 9. The CDR3: CASTPGTGIDGYTF. In nucleotides, the CDR3 is TGTGCCAGCACCCCCGGGACAGGGATTGATGGCTACACCTTC.

The chain joins TRBV9 to TRBJ2-1; 10 positions agree with TRBD2. Trimming took 4 bases from V and 4 from J; bases not matched to a gene: 5. Germline V gives CDR1 SGDLS, CDR2 YYNGEE. This CDR3 has 15 residues. Here the CDR3 reads CASSISGGPYNEQFF. DNA of the CDR3: TGTGCCAGCAGCATTAGCGGGGGGCCTTACAATGAGCAGTTCTTC.

This chain links TRBV28 with TRBJ1-4; tentative D call: TRBD1 (6 bases). The CDR3 has 15 residues. Germline V gives CDR1 MDHEN, CDR2 SYDVKM. Trimming shortened V by 2 bases and J by 11 bases, and 18 bases separated the two germline ends. The CDR3: CASSLDRFTQGKLFF. For the CDR3, the DNA is TGTGCCAGCAGTTTAGATAGGTTTACCCAGGGGAAACTGTTTTTT.

The chain links TRBV7-8 to TRBJ2-2; D may be TRBD2 (6 bases). This CDR3 has 17 amino acids. The V end lost 1 base, the J end lost 2 bases, and 14 bases lay between the germline ends. From germline, CDR1 is SGHVS and CDR2 FQNEAQ. The DNA for the CDR3 is TGTGCCAGCAGCTTAGTTTTAACTAGCCAAAACACCGGGGAGCTGTTTTTT. This encodes CASSLVLTSQNTGELFF.

This chain links TRBV5-8 with TRBJ2-7; TRBD2 might be the D (7 bases). The germline gives CDR1 SGHTS, CDR2 YDEGEE. Trimming left V 5 bases short and J 5 bases short, with 17 bases between. CDR3 length: 14 residues. The CDR3 sequence: CASRIRGAPDEQYF. CDR3 DNA: TGTGCCAGCAGAATACGGGGGGCTCCCGACGAGCAGTACTTC.

The genes are TRBV5-8 and TRBJ1-6, with 9 bases lining up with TRBD1. V was clipped by 1 base and J by 7 bases; unmatched bases: 3. The V gene's germline CDR1 is SGHTS and CDR2 YDEGEE. The CDR3 covers 15 residues. The CDR3 spells CASSLRTGGNSPLHF. The CDR3 DNA follows: TGTGCCAGCAGCTTGAGAACAGGGGGCAATTCACCCCTCCACTTT.

The CDR3 DNA is TGCAGTGCTAGACGGGGCTACGAGCAGTACTTC. Its translation is CSARRGYEQYF. V gene TRBV20-1 combines with J gene TRBJ2-7, with D perhaps matching TRBD2 (5 bases). From germline, CDR1 is DFQATT and CDR2 SNEGSKA (reference sequence). V was cut by 2 bases and J by 3 bases, with 5 bases left in between. The CDR3 is 11 residues long.

The rearrangement uses TRBV5-1 and TRBJ2-1; D may be TRBD2 (5 bases). V was shortened by 0 bases and J by 6 bases, with 7 bases between the two germline ends. In germline, CDR1 is SGHRS, CDR2 YFSETQ. CDR3 length equals 13 residues. CDR3 loop: CASSLAGVNEQFF. CDR3 coding DNA: TGCGCCAGCAGCTTGGCCGGGGTCAATGAGCAGTTCTTC. The whole variable domain, remainder taken from reference TRBV5-1 and TRBJ2-1, is KAGVTQTPRYLIKTRGQQVTLSCSPISGHRSVSWYQQTPGQGLQFLFEYFSETQRNKGNFPGRFSGRQFSNSRSEMNVSTLELGDSALYLCASSLAGVNEQFFGPGTRLTVL.

The V gene is TRBV6-5, the J gene TRBJ2-3; D is unresolved. The CDR3 contains 14 residues. Germline CDR1 MNHEY, CDR2 SVGAGI. V was trimmed by 7 bases and J by 1 base, leaving 12 bases between them. Here the CDR3 DNA reads TGTGCCAGCAAACTATTCCCCGGCACAGATACGCAGTATTTT. Translated: CASKLFPGTDTQYF.

The chain couples TRBV2 to TRBJ2-4; possible D gene TRBD1, 5 bases. With 9 bases removed from V and 12 bases from J, the gap between germline ends came to 18 bases. Germline V gene lookup returns CDR1 SNHLY and CDR2 FYNNEI. The CDR3 contains 12 residues. The CDR3 here is CASGIGVRAQYF. The CDR3, as DNA: TGTGCCAGTGGGATAGGGGTACGTGCTCAGTACTTC.

The J gene is TRBJ2-1, the V gene TRBV19; D is possibly TRBD1 (5 bases). Trimming removed 4 bases at V and 14 bases at J, with 15 bases between. Germline lookup yields CDR1 LNHDA and CDR2 SQIVND (reference sequence). The CDR3 is 12 residues long. The DNA of the CDR3 is TGTGCCAGTAGTAACTCAGGGAACTCGGAGTTCTTC. Its protein product is CASSNSGNSEFF. Full variable domain (missing parts from reference TRBV19 and TRBJ2-1): DGGITQSPKYLFRKEGQNVTLSCEQNLNHDAMYWYRQDPGQGLRLIYYSQIVNDFQKGDIAEGYSVSREKKESFPLTVTSAQKNPTAFYLCASSNSGNSEFFGPGTRLTVL.

This CDR3 is CASSPRGGKVSEKLFF. CDR3 nucleotide sequence: TGTGCCAGCAGCCCTCGAGGAGGGAAGGTTTCTGAAAAACTGTTTTTT. The chain uses TRBV7-2 and TRBJ1-4; D remains ambiguous. V lost 5 bases and J 7 bases, leaving 20 bases between the germline ends. CDR3 length: 16 amino acids. Germline lookup yields CDR1 SGHTA and CDR2 FQGNSA. Combining the CDR3 with reference TRBV7-2 and TRBJ1-4 gives the whole variable domain GAGVSQSPSNKVTEKGKDVELRCDPISGHTALYWYRQSLGQGLEFLIYFQGNSAPDKSGLPSDRFSAERTGGSVSTLTIQRTQQEDSAVYLCASSPRGGKVSEKLFFGSGTQLSVL.

In this sample, this clone turned up once. V and J are TRBV15 and TRBJ2-1; 9 bases are shared with TRBD1. Losses at the gene ends were 10 bases for V and 0 bases for J; bases not matched to a gene: 13. The CDR3 length is 17 residues. Looked up from germline, CDR1 is LNHNV and CDR2 is YYDKDF (reference sequence). Written as DNA, the CDR3 is TGTGCCATCCCTTCCGGGACAGGGTCGGGCTCCTACAATGAGCAGTTCTTC. It encodes CAIPSGTGSGSYNEQFF.

The chain couples TRBV9 to TRBJ2-1; 7 nucleotides agree with TRBD2. Germline-derived CDR1 and CDR2 are SGDLS and YYNGEE. CDR3 size: 12 residues. V was pared by 3 bases and J by 12 bases, with 6 bases of the junction left unmatched. The CDR3 sequence: CASSEIGTMQFF. The CDR3 DNA sequence: TGTGCCAGCAGCGAAATCGGGACTATGCAGTTCTTC.

The chain couples TRBV30 to TRBJ2-6; 8 bases line up with TRBD1. Germline loops: CDR1 GTSNPN, CDR2 SVGIG (reference sequence). The CDR3 is 17 residues long. J lost 0 bases, V lost 0 bases, and 4 bases had no gene match. CDR3 nucleotides: TGTGCCTGGAGTGTCCGGACAGGGATCTCTGGGGCCAACGTCCTGACTTTC. Its translation: CAWSVRTGISGANVLTF.

The chain uses TRBV5-1 and TRBJ2-5, with TRBD2 identical over 7 bases. Germline CDR1 is SGHRS and CDR2 is YFSETQ. Trimming removed 7 bases from V and 4 bases from J; junction bases left unmatched: 10. The CDR3 extends over 14 amino acids. The CDR3 protein is CASARTSSPETQYF. CDR3 DNA sequence: TGCGCCAGCGCTCGGACTAGTTCCCCAGAGACCCAGTACTTC.

V and J are TRBV4-2 and TRBJ1-1, with TRBD1 as a possible D gene (6 bases). This CDR3 is 15 amino acids long. Looked up from germline, CDR1 is LGHNA and CDR2 is YNFKEQ. Trimming shortened V by 1 base and J by 0 bases, and 9 bases separated the two germline ends. CDR3 nucleotide sequence: TGTGCCAGCAGCCAAGGGCAGGGGCTGAACACTGAAGCTTTCTTT. This gives the protein CASSQGQGLNTEAFF.

The chain employs TRBV5-1 and TRBJ2-6, with D possibly being TRBD1 (6 bases). This CDR3 contains 16 residues. CDR1 and CDR2 (germline): SGHRS, YFSETQ. V was pared by 4 bases and J by 1 base, with 12 bases between. The CDR3 is CASSLDSLSGANVLTF. CDR3 DNA sequence: TGCGCCAGCAGCCTGGACAGTCTTTCTGGGGCCAACGTCCTGACTTTC.

V and J are TRBV18 and TRBJ1-2; TRBD1 might be the D (5 bases). Germline CDR1 reads KGHSH; CDR2 reads LQKENI. This CDR3 is 16 amino acids long. V was cut by 0 bases and J by 2 bases, with 13 bases left in between. The CDR3 reads CASSPPQTAGNYGYTF. In DNA, the CDR3 is TGTGCCAGCTCACCACCGCAGACAGCAGGGAACTATGGCTACACCTTC.

The chain is built from TRBV7-2 and TRBJ2-1; 9 bases fit TRBD2. Trimming at V came to 6 bases and at J to 10 bases, leaving 4 bases not matched to a gene. The CDR3 sequence is 12 residues long. The germline CDR1 and CDR2 sequences are SGHTA and FQGNSA. The CDR3 spells CASRSSGAEQFF. Here the CDR3 DNA reads TGTGCCAGCAGGTCTAGCGGGGCCGAGCAGTTCTTC.

The rearrangement uses TRBV24-1 and TRBJ2-1; 10 bases fit TRBD1. V lost 4 bases to trimming and J lost 7 bases; unmatched junction nucleotides: 9. Germline V CDR1 and CDR2: KGHDR, SFDVKD. The CDR3 is made up of 16 amino acids. The CDR3 spells CATSDPRQGARNEQFF. CDR3 nucleotide sequence: TGTGCCACCAGTGACCCTCGACAGGGGGCGCGAAATGAGCAGTTCTTC.

V and J are TRBV7-2 and TRBJ2-3; D remains ambiguous. The V gene lost 1 base and the J gene lost 2 bases, with 7 bases spanning the gap. From germline, CDR1 is SGHTA and CDR2 FQGNSA. The CDR3 spans 14 residues. The CDR3 region has the DNA TGTGCCAGCAGCTTAGGGGCTCTCACAGATACGCAGTATTTT. Translation: CASSLGALTDTQYF.

This clone was recorded a few times. This chain joins TRBV3-1 (or the pseudogene TRBV3-2) and TRBJ1-5, with D tentatively TRBD1 (6 bases). The CDR3 runs 14 residues. V dropped 1 base and J dropped 3 bases, with 7 bases sitting between them. Germline-derived CDR1 and CDR2 are LGHDT and YNNKEL (reference sequence). DNA of the CDR3: TGTGCCAGCAGCCAAGCGGGACACAATCAGCCCCAGCATTTT. This sequence encodes CASSQAGHNQPQHF.

The chain uses TRBV5-1 and TRBJ2-2, with 7 bases aligning to TRBD1. Germline V gives CDR1 SGHRS, CDR2 YFSETQ. CDR3 length: 14 residues. V dropped 4 bases and J dropped 7; count of bases not matched to a gene: 7. The CDR3 region has the DNA TGCGCCAGCAGCCTTGACAGGGTTGGCGGGGAGCTGTTTTTT. Its translation is CASSLDRVGGELFF.

This chain uses TRBV11-2 with TRBJ2-3; TRBD1 agrees at 8 bases. Per germline, CDR1 SGHAT and CDR2 FQNNGV. Trimming took 5 bases from V and 5 from J; bases not matched to a gene: 9. This CDR3 is 15 amino acids long. Here the CDR3 reads CASSPQGALGDTQYF. DNA of the CDR3: TGTGCCAGCAGCCCGCAGGGGGCGCTGGGAGATACGCAGTATTTT. The entire variable domain, with the rest obtained from reference TRBV11-2 and TRBJ2-3, is as follows: EAGVAQSPRYKIIEKRQSVAFWCNPISGHATLYWYQQILGQGPKLLIQFQNNGVVDDSQLPKDRFSAERLKGVDSTLKIQPAKLEDSAVYLCASSPQGALGDTQYFGPGTRLTVL.

The rearrangement links TRBV7-3 to TRBJ2-3; 11 positions agree with TRBD2. The germline V gene encodes CDR1 SGHTA and CDR2 FQGTGA. V shed 5 bases, J shed 4 bases, and the junction held 5 bases outside the gene matches. This CDR3 is built from 15 residues. CDR3 coding DNA: TGTGCCAGCAGCCCATCTAGCGGGGGGCCAGATACGCAGTATTTT. Translated: CASSPSSGGPDTQYF.